The text below deals with one TCR beta chain. The antigen remains undetermined. The ends were cut back, 4 bases at V and 6 bases at J, with 15 bases in the middle. Germline V lookup: CDR1 MNHEY, CDR2 SVGAGI. The CDR3 runs to 14 residues. This sample is part of a study of identifying expanded T cells in peripheral blood. General study results and limits: Over about two and four weeks, about 15 and 18 clones changed, versus roughly 1.1 between replicates. Roughly two-week clone count variance significantly increased as total template count grew.

Healthy donors had no documented immune events, such as infections, while sampled. The repertoire was sequenced with immunoSEQ multiplex PCR; TCRdb's copy has only in-frame clones and lacks some. This sample carries about 100,000 clones, 75% to 90% of them seen once, and the ten largest clones take about 5.9%. The TCR was taken from a person aged 18 to 75 in good health. The genes are TRBV6-5 and TRBJ1-2, with D maybe TRBD1 (6 bases). The sequenced sample was blood. The CDR3 region has the DNA TGTGCCAGCAGTTCCAACAGGGTGCGTAATGGCTACACCTTC. Protein: CASSSNRVRNGYTF.